This record concerns one TCR beta chain sequence. This record belongs to a study of blood T cell repertoires in COVID-19. Background on the study: Samples of COVID-19 (acute and convalescent) were obtained from the United States, Italy and Spain.

The repertoire was sequenced with immunoSEQ multiplex PCR; TCRdb's copy has only in-frame clones and lacks some. Here the sample spans approximately 180,000 clones, about 75% being singletons. Losses at the gene ends were 10 bases for V and 2 bases for J; bases not matched to a gene: 8. Germline V gene lookup returns CDR1 ENHRY and CDR2 SYGVKD. CDR3 length: 15 residues. The TCR comes from a woman aged 65 to 85 with acute or convalescent COVID-19. This rearrangement joins TRBV10-3 to TRBJ2-2, with 9 bases that match TRBD2. The sequencing sample was made of peripheral blood. The CDR3 loop is CATLAGPLNTGELFF. CDR3 bases: TGTGCCACCCTAGCGGGACCGCTTAACACCGGGGAGCTGTTTTTT.